These T cell receptor beta chains were read from a single sample in a study of blood T cells in healthy people across ages. From the 5' RACE reads, TCRdb called clonotypes with MiXCR, one entry per CDR3 protein. The data contain 710,000 or so distinct CDR3 sequences, less than 40% of them singletons. Sequences were obtained from blood. Receptors originate from a woman aged 80 or over in good health. Both conserved end residues are part of each CDR3. A D gene is named only where the DNA matches it firmly. Some rows have no size entry. The others give once, few or many, or a class for an expanded clone.

CDR3 DNA,CDR3 protein,V gene,D gene,J gene,clone size
TGTGCCAGCAGCGAACAGAGATTCTACGAGCAGTACTTC,CASSEQRFYEQYF,TRBV6-5,NA,TRBJ2-7,many
TGTGCCTGGAGTGTATCCCTACTGGGTAGCTATGGCTACACCTTC,CAWSVSLLGSYGYTF,TRBV30,NA,TRBJ1-2,few
TGCGCCAGCAGCCAAGCGGGGGCAGATACGCAGTATTTT,CASSQAGADTQYF,TRBV4-1,NA,TRBJ2-3,many
TGTGCCAGCAGCTTTAGAGGACCATCTTCCTCAACTAATGAAAAACTGTTTTTT,CASSFRGPSSSTNEKLFF,TRBV7-9,NA,TRBJ1-4,NA
TGTGCCAGCAGCTTCGGACAGTACGAGCAGTACTTC,CASSFGQYEQYF,TRBV7-9,NA,TRBJ2-7,many
TGTGCCATCAGTATACTAGTGGGATCCTACAATGAGCAGTACTTC,CAISILVGSYNEQYF,TRBV10-3,NA,TRBJ2-7,NA
TGTGCCAGCAGTCCCGGGAGGACGGGGGAGACCCAGTACTTC,CASSPGRTGETQYF,TRBV12-3/TRBV12-4,TRBD2,TRBJ2-5,NA
TGTGCCAGCGGAGGGGCCTCAGATACGCAGTATTTT,CASGGASDTQYF,TRBV3-1,NA,TRBJ2-3,many
TGCGCCAGCAGCTTGGGGCGTTCAGGGTCCAATGAGCAGTTCTTC,CASSLGRSGSNEQFF,TRBV5-1,NA,TRBJ2-1,NA
TGCAGCGTGACCCGACAGGCGGACACTGAAGCTTTCTTT,CSVTRQADTEAFF,TRBV29-1,NA,TRBJ1-1,NA
TGCAGTGCTGTACTCCGGGACTATCCACCCTACGAGCAGTACTTC,CSAVLRDYPPYEQYF,TRBV20-1,TRBD2,TRBJ2-7,once
TGTGCCAGCACGGCAGCCACCTACGAGCAGTACTTC,CASTAATYEQYF,TRBV6-5,NA,TRBJ2-7,NA
TGTGCCAGTACACCAGGGGGGTATACTGAAGCTTTCTTT,CASTPGGYTEAFF,TRBV19,TRBD1,TRBJ1-1,few
TGTGCCAGCAGTTTGAGCCTAGTGGACACAGATACGGAGTATTTT,CASSLSLVDTDTEYF,TRBV12-3/TRBV12-4,NA,TRBJ2-3,NA
TGCGCCAGCAGCCAAGTAAGGCGGGACGAAGAGACCCAGTACTTC,CASSQVRRDEETQYF,TRBV4-1,NA,TRBJ2-5,NA
TGCGCCAGCAGCCTCGGGGAGGGAGACACTGAAGCTTTCTTT,CASSLGEGDTEAFF,TRBV4-3,NA,TRBJ1-1,many
TGTGCCAGCAGCCTCGACATTGTCTATGAGCAGTTCTTC,CASSLDIVYEQFF,TRBV7-9,NA,TRBJ2-1,few
TGTGCCAGCAGCCTGGATTGGGGGTTTGGAAACACCATATATTTT,CASSLDWGFGNTIYF,TRBV5-5,NA,TRBJ1-3,once
TGTGCCAGCAGCGTAGCAGTGACAGGGGCCACTGAAGCTTTCTTT,CASSVAVTGATEAFF,TRBV9,TRBD1,TRBJ1-1,NA
TGTGCCTGGAGTGTGCGGTACGAGCAGTACTTC,CAWSVRYEQYF,TRBV30,NA,TRBJ2-7,NA
TGTGCCAGCAGCTTAAGCTCAGAAGATACGCAGTATTTT,CASSLSSEDTQYF,TRBV7-2,NA,TRBJ2-3,NA
TGTGCCAGCAGCGCGGACCTCACAGATACGCAGTATTTT,CASSADLTDTQYF,TRBV5-4,NA,TRBJ2-3,few
TGCAGTGCTAGCCTAGCGGGGGCGGGGGATACGCAGTATTTT,CSASLAGAGDTQYF,TRBV20-1,TRBD2,TRBJ2-3,many
TGTGCCAGCAGCCGGGCAGACATGCACGAGCAGTACTTC,CASSRADMHEQYF,TRBV9,NA,TRBJ2-7,many